This TCR beta chain was identified during a study of T cells after yellow fever vaccination. Findings of the study overall: A weaker but faster secondary response was observed, peaking on day 5 versus 15. Across the CD4 and CD8 compartments, a small share of clonotypes was present in both. Most primary-vaccination clones reappeared after the booster (about 96% CD4, 75% to 90% CD8).

TCRdb passed the 5' RACE reads through MiXCR, listing each CDR3 protein once. This sample has a few hundred thousand distinct CDR3 sequences, with about a sixth found just once. The CDR3 is 8 amino acids. The V end lost 4 bases, the J end lost 10 bases, and 1 base lay between the germline ends. Germline-derived CDR1 and CDR2 are SQVTM and ANQGSEA. At least ten counts were recorded for this clonotype. Its target is unknown. This TCR was recovered from a man between 18 and 35 years old who received the YFV17D yellow fever vaccine. The sequencing used PBMCs, collected 4 to 6 days after the first yellow fever vaccination. The chain has TRBV29-1 and TRBJ2-2; D is unresolved. CDR3 nucleotides: TGCAGCGTTGTGGAGCTGTTTTTT. It codes for CSVVELFF.